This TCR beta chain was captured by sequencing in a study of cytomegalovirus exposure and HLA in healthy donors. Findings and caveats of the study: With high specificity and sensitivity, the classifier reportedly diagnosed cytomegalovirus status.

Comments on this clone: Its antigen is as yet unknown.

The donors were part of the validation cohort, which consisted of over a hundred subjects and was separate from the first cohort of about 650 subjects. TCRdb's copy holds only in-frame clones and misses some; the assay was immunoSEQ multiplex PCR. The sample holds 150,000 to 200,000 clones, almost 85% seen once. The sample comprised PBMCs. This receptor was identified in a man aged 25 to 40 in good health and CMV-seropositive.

The CDR3 coding sequence is TGTGCCAGCAGTTTATTAAGGGAGCTGTTTTTT. Amino acids: CASSLLRELFF. The chain recombines TRBV28 with TRBJ2-2; the D is unclear. V lost 1 base and J 9 bases, leaving 3 bases between the germline ends. CDR3 length: 11 residues. The V gene's germline CDR1 is MDHEN and CDR2 SYDVKM.